This T cell receptor beta chain was captured by sequencing in a study of blood T cell repertoires in COVID-19. Whole-study context: Researchers got acute and convalescent COVID-19 samples from the United States, Italy and Spain. The cDNA or gDNA used as material had been derived from T cells, B-cell-depleted T cells, or PBMCs.

Source study methods: Reference gene primer amplification in the assay estimated nucleated cell counts. This table comes from immunoSEQ multiplex PCR, and its TCRdb copy is limited to in-frame clones, with some not included. V, J and clone size derive from that table, while D and trimming were established from the DNA sequence. The table shows approximately 150,000 clones, with approximately 90% occurring only once. This clone was seen a handful of times. The CDR3 spans 14 residues. The germline V gene has CDR1 MNHNS and CDR2 SASEGT. V gave up 3 bases and J gave up 6 bases; unmatched junction bases: 8.

Sequencing input: peripheral blood. The source of this sequence is a human donor in a cohort sampled during active COVID-19. This rearrangement joins TRBV6-1 to TRBJ2-7; 7 bases are a match to TRBD2. In DNA, the CDR3 is TGTGCCAGCAGTGACCGCTGGACTAGTTCCGAGCAGTACTTC. It yields the protein CASSDRWTSSEQYF.